This T cell receptor (beta chain) was retrieved from a study of blood T cells in healthy people across ages. Primers used in a second PCR of about 7 to 12 cycles were a sample-barcoded 5' primer and a J-beta primer mix. All cDNA molecules were each tagged by a template-switch adaptor with 12 random nucleotides. TCRdb reprocessed the 5' RACE reads via MiXCR and lists one record per CDR3 protein. The sample yields 1.5 million to 2 million distinct CDR3 sequences, 25% to 30% seen once. This clonotype was detected ten times or more. The V gene's germline CDR1 is SQVTM and CDR2 ANQGSEA. There are 13 residues in the CDR3. Trimming stripped 3 bases from V and 0 bases from J, with 8 bases between.

The clonotype comes from a woman under 40 in good health. The sequencing input was blood. The rearrangement uses TRBV29-1 and TRBJ1-2; no clear D. In DNA, the CDR3 is TGCAGCGTTGACAAGTCTACTAACTATGGCTACACCTTC. Translation: CSVDKSTNYGYTF. The complete variable domain, with remaining parts taken from reference TRBV29-1 and TRBJ1-2, reads SAVISQKPSRDICQRGTSLTIQCQVDSQVTMMFWYRQQPGQSLTLIATANQGSEATYESGFVIDKFPISRPNLTFSTLTVSNMSPEDSSIYLCSVDKSTNYGYTFGSGTRLTVV.